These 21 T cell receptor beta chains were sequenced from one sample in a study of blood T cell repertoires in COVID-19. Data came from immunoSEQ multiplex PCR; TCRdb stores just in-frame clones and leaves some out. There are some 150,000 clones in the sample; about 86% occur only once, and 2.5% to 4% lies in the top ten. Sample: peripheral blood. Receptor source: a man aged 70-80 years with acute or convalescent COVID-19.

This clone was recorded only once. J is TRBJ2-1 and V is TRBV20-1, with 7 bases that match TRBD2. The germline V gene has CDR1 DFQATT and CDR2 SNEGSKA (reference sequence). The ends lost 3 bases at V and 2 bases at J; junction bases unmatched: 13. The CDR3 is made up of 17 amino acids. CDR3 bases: TGCAGTGCTAGTCAGAGTCCCGTAGCGGGTGCCTACAATGAGCAGTTCTTC. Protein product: CSASQSPVAGAYNEQFF.

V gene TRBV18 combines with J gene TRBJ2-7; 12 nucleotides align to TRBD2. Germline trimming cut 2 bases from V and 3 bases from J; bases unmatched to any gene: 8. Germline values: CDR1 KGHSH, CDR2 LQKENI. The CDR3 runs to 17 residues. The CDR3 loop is CASSPIGATSGSYEQYF. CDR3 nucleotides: TGTGCCAGCTCACCAATAGGAGCGACTAGCGGGAGCTACGAGCAGTACTTC.

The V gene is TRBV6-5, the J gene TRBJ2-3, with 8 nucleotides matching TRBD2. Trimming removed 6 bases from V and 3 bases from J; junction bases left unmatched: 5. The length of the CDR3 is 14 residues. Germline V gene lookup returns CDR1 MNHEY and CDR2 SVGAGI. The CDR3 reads CASRTGLGTDTQYF. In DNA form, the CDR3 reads TGTGCCAGCAGAACGGGACTAGGGACAGATACGCAGTATTTT.

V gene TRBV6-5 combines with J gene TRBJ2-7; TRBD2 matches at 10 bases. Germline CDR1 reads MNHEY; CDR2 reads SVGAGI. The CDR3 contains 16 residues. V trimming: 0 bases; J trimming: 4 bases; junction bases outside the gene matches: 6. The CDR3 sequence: CASSYSGSGRGYEQYF. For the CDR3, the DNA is TGTGCCAGCAGTTACTCAGGGAGCGGGAGGGGGTACGAGCAGTACTTC.

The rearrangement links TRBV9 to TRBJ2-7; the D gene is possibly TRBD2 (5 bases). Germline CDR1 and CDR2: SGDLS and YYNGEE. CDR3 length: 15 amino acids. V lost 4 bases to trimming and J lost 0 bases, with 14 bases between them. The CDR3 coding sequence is TGTGCCAGCAGCCCATTAACGGGAAGCTCCTACGAGCAGTACTTC. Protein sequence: CASSPLTGSSYEQYF.

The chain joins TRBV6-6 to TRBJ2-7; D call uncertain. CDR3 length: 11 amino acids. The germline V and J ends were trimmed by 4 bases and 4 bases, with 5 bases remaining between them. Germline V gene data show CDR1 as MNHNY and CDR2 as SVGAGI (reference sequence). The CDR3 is CASSFNYEQYF. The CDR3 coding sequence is TGTGCCAGCAGTTTTAATTACGAGCAGTACTTC.

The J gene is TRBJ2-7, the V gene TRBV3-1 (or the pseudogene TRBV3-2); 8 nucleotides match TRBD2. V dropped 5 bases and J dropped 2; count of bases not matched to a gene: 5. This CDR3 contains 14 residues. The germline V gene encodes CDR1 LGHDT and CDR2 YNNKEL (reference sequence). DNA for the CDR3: TGTGCCAGCAGCGTCTCAGCGGGAGCCTACGAGCAGTACTTC. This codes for CASSVSAGAYEQYF.

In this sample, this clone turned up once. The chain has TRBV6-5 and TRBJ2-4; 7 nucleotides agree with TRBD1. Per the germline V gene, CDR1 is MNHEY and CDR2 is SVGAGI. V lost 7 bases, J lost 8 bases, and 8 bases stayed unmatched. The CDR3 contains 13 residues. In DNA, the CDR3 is TGTGCCAGCACCGACAGGGTGGTGGACATTCAGTACTTC. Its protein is CASTDRVVDIQYF.

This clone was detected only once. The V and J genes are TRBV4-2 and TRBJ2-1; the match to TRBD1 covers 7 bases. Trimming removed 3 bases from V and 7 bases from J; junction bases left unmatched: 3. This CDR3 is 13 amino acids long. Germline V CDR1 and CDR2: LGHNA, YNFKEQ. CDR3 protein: CASSQTQGNEQFF. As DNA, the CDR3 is TGTGCCAGCAGCCAGACACAGGGGAATGAGCAGTTCTTC.

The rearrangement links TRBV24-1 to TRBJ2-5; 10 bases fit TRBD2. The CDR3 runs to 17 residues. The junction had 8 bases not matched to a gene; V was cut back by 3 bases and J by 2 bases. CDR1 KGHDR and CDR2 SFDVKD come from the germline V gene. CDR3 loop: CATSDTTGTSAQETQYF. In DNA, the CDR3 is TGTGCCACCAGTGATACAACCGGGACTAGCGCGCAAGAGACCCAGTACTTC.

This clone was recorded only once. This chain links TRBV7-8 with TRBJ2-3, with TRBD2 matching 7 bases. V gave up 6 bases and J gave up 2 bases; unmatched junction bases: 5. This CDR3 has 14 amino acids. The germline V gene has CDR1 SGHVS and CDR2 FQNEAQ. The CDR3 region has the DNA TGTGCCAGCAGGGTCGGGGGGACCACAGATACGCAGTATTTT. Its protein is CASRVGGTTDTQYF.

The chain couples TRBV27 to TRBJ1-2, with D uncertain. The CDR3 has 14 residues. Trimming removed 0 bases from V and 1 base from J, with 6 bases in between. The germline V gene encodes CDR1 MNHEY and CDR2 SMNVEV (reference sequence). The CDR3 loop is CASSLSPVNYGYTF. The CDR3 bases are TGTGCCAGCAGTTTATCGCCGGTTAACTATGGCTACACCTTC.

The CDR3 here is CASSSPGLLNHEQYF. The CDR3 coding sequence is TGTGCCAGCAGTTCCCCGGGACTCCTGAACCACGAGCAGTACTTC. The rearrangement links TRBV28 to TRBJ2-7; possibly TRBD2 for D (6 bases). V shed 4 bases and J shed 5 bases, with 18 bases lying between them. Germline loops: CDR1 MDHEN, CDR2 SYDVKM. CDR3 length equals 15 residues.

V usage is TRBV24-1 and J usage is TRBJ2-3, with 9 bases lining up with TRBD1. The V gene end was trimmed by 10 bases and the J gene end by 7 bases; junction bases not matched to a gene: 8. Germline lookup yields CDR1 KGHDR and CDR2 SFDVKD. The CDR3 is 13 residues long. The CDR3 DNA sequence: TGTGCCACTACTGGACAGGGGTCCCATACGCAGTATTTT. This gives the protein CATTGQGSHTQYF.

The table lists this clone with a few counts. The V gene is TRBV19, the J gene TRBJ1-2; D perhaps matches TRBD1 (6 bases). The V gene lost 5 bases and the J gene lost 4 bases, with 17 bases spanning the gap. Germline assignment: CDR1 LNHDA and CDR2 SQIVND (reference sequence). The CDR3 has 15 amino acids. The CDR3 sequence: CASSAPSGEGYGYTF. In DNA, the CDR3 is TGTGCCAGTAGTGCTCCGTCAGGGGAAGGCTATGGCTACACCTTC.

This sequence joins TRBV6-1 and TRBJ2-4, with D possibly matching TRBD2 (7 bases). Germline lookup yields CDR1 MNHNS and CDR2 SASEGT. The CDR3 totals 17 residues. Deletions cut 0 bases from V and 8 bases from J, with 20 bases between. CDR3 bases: TGTGCCAGCAGTGAAGCGCCGGGGGGCGGGGAGGCGGACATTCAGTACTTC. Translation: CASSEAPGGGEADIQYF.

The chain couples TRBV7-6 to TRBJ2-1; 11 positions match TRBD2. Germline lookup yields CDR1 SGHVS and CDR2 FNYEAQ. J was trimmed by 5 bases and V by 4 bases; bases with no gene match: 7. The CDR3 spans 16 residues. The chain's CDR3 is CASSWRTSGSDNEQFF. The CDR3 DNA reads TGTGCCAGCAGCTGGCGGACTAGCGGGTCTGACAATGAGCAGTTCTTC.

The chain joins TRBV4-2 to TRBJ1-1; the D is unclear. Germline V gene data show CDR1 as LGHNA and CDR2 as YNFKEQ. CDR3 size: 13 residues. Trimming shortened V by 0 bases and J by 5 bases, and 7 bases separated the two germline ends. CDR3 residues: CASSQDRGTEAFF. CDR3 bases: TGTGCCAGCAGCCAAGATCGCGGGACTGAAGCTTTCTTT.

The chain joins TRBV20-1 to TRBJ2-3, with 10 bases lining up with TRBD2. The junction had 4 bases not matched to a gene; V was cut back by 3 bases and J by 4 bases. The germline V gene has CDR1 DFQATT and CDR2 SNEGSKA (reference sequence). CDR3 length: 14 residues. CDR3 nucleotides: TGCAGTGCTAGTAGTCTAGCGGGGGCAGATACGCAGTATTTT. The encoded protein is CSASSLAGADTQYF.

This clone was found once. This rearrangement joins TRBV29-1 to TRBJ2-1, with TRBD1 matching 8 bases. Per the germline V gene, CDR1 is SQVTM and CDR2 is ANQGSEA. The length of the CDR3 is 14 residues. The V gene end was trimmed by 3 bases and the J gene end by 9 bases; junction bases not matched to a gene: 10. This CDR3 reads CSVEDRVHGREQFF. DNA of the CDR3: TGCAGCGTTGAGGACAGGGTCCATGGTCGTGAGCAGTTCTTC.

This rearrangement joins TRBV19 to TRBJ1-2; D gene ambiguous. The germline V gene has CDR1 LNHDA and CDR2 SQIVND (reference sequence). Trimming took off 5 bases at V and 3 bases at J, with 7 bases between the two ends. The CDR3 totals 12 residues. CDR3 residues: CASSFAYYGYTF. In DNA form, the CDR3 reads TGTGCCAGTAGTTTTGCGTACTATGGCTACACCTTC.